The T cell receptor beta chain described here comes from a study of T cells in Graves' hyperthyroidism and ophthalmopathy (dated by TCRdb to the late 2010s). General notes on the study: Peripheral blood was sampled at the time of initial diagnosis, prior to any treatment. A discovery cohort of about 100 patients, 43 with Graves' ophthalmopathy and approximately 57 with stable Graves' hyperthyroidism, was used to find distinguishing TCR V-J signatures. Whether ophthalmopathy could be predicted prospectively was tested in an independent validation cohort made up of under 20 hyperthyroidism patients plus 17 patients who later progressed to ophthalmopathy. The roughly 94 discovery patients were randomly divided into training and test sets at a 7:3 ratio. The study also compared thyroid tissue and blood T-cell repertoires from several Graves' hyperthyroidism patients. After sampling, hyperthyroidism patients received methimazole starting at 30 mg daily, and ophthalmopathy patients received high-dose intravenous methylprednisolone. TCR Vbeta CDR3 sequencing of fewer than 150 peripheral blood samples (approximately 44 ophthalmopathy, 75 or so hyperthyroidism and roughly 17 progressor patients) is reported in the paper. The research as a whole found: Blood samples also contained most of the expanded thyroid clonotypes (frequency above 0.001), which suggests that blood repertoires may reflect thyroid immune responses. Ophthalmopathy was separated from stable hyperthyroidism by a 13 V-J signature model, with just over 85% sensitivity and just over 81% specificity obtained in cross-validation and 80%/75% obtained in testing. Sample size was not statistically predetermined, and investigators were not blinded to group allocation. In validation, progression to ophthalmopathy was predicted by the model with nearly 71% sensitivity and just over 72% specificity, a median of approximately 6.5 months before onset.

As for this clonotype: The specificity of this receptor is unknown. Base qualities were left out, and no much larger clone turns up one base away.

Amplification of TCR beta CDR3 regions was carried out from RNA transcripts. A first-round RT-PCR of the TCR CDR3 used the HTBI primer set with the Qiagen OneStep RT-PCR kit. Libraries were constructed in a second round of multiplex PCR, after which size selection and purification were performed. The libraries were sequenced on an Illumina HiSeq2000 using paired-end 100 bp reads. On the study's bioinformatics: Raw data were processed with SOAPnuke, discarding reads with adapters, uncalled bases, mean Phred below 15, or no exact constant-primer or identifier match. High-quality paired reads were merged with COPE v1.2.5, and unique nucleotide sequences were defined as clonotypes. MiTCR v1.1 was used to align clonotypes to the IMGT TRBV, TRBD and TRBJ reference segments. The analysis included only V-J combinations with a frequency above 0.0001, which together covered around 99% of the repertoires. A TCS score was defined as the ratio of F50 (clonal expansion) to E x V (chaos), with BLOSUM62-based TCRdist applied between CDR3 peptides within each V-J. Welch's t-statistics and random forest reduced around 520 V-J features to 10 to 15, which were used in a naive Bayes classifier (R e1071). The raw public data were reprocessed by TCRdb itself: fastp quality trimming at Q25, MiXCR clonotype calling, in-frame beta chains only. Rows with a matching CDR3 protein are joined into one entry that keeps the most common DNA and genes. None of the V and J calls come from the authors' own analysis; TCRdb made them. This sample is represented by approximately 700,000 distinct CDR3 sequences; roughly 15% of them were singletons. The top ten hold over 7.5% of the sample.

Stable Graves' hyperthyroidism was defined as no progression to ophthalmopathy during 18 months of follow-up. Hyperthyroidism patients were newly diagnosed, had a disease duration of under 2 months, and were aged 18 to 65 years. Patients with uncontrolled infections, other autoimmune diseases, pregnancy or lactation were excluded. Diagnoses were based on clinical symptoms, serum thyroxine and TRAb, thyroid ultrasound and orbital computed tomography. PBMCs were isolated from about 9.1 ml of fresh peripheral blood by Ficoll-Paque density gradient centrifugation. Total RNA was extracted using Trizol reagent, and RNA quality was assessed on an Agilent 2100 Bioanalyzer. The CDR3, cysteine through phenylalanine, is 13 amino acids long. Only CDR3 DNA remains: 39 bases, in frame from the first base. CDR1 and CDR2 are read off the germline V gene as SGHRS and YFSETQ. V was cut back by 3 bases and J by 1 base, leaving a gap of 8 bases between them.

Sequenced input: blood. The chain employs TRBV5-1 and TRBJ2-7; TRBD1 is a weak D gene call, 6 bases matching. The source of this sequence is a man younger than 30 with Graves' hyperthyroidism. The CDR3 reads CASSWDTSYEQYF. In nucleotides, the sequence is TGCGCCAGCAGCTGGGACACATCCTACGAGCAGTACTTC.